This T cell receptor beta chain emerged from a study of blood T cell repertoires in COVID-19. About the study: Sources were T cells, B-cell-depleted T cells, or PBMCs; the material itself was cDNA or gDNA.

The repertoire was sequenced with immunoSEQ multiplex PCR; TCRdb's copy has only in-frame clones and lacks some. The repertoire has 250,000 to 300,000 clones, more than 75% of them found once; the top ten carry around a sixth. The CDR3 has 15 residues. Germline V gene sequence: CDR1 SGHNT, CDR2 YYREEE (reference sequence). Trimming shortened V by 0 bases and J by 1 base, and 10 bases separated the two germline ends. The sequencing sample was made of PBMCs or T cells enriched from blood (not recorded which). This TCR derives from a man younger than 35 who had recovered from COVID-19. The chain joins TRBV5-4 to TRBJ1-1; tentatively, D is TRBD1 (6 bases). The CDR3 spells CASSLGGRGNTEAFF. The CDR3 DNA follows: TGTGCCAGCAGCTTGGGGGGGCGAGGGAACACTGAAGCTTTCTTT.